This T cell receptor beta chain comes out of a study of cytomegalovirus exposure and HLA in healthy donors. The wider study: An early data release held some 85 million unique TCRs from HLA-typed donors.

In nominal health when sampled, donors likely had unrecorded immune exposures nonetheless. CDR1 is LNHDA and CDR2 is SQIVND in the germline V gene (reference sequence). J was trimmed by 6 bases and V by 3 bases; bases with no gene match: 8. The CDR3 totals 14 residues. The study ran its PCR with 60 Vbeta and 13 Jbeta primers. This table comes from immunoSEQ multiplex PCR, and its TCRdb copy is limited to in-frame clones, with some not included. The sample lists approximately 110,000 clones, about 80% occurring once. This receptor was taken from a man in his fifties in good health and CMV-seropositive. V usage is TRBV19 and J usage is TRBJ2-7; 7 nucleotides line up with TRBD2. The sample comprised PBMCs. CDR3 DNA sequence: TGTGCCAGTAGTATCGGGGCGGGGGATAGCGAGCAGTACTTC. Protein sequence: CASSIGAGDSEQYF. Full variable domain (missing parts from reference TRBV19 and TRBJ2-7): DGGITQSPKYLFRKEGQNVTLSCEQNLNHDAMYWYRQDPGQGLRLIYYSQIVNDFQKGDIAEGYSVSREKKESFPLTVTSAQKNPTAFYLCASSIGAGDSEQYFGPGTRLTVT.